This T cell receptor (beta chain) was sequenced in a study of T cells in Graves' hyperthyroidism and ophthalmopathy. Clinical symptoms, serum thyroxine and TRAb, thyroid ultrasound and orbital computed tomography were used for the diagnoses. Remarks on this clonotype: A junction boundary mismatches the germline segment, possibly from a read error.

TCR beta CDR3 regions were amplified from RNA transcripts. The HTBI primer set was used in a first-round RT-PCR of the TCR CDR3. TCRdb used MiXCR to reprocess the multiplex PCR reads, holding one entry per CDR3 protein. The sample has about 610,000 distinct CDR3 sequences; around 15% are singletons. The CDR3 is 14 amino acids. CDR1 is MNHNS and CDR2 is SASEGT in the germline V gene. This receptor was obtained from a woman aged 40 to 55 with Graves' ophthalmopathy. This chain joins TRBV6-1 and TRBJ2-1; TRBD1 aligns across 9 bases. The sequencing sample was made of blood. CDR3 region: CAGRGTGKRNEQFF. The CDR3 DNA follows: TGTGCCGGCAGGGGGACAGGGAAGCGGAATGAGCAGTTCTTC.